The T cell receptor (beta chain) under discussion was sequenced for a study of blood T cell repertoires in COVID-19. Across the whole study: There were acute and convalescent COVID-19 samples, and they came from the United States, Italy and Spain. Sample material is recorded as cDNA or gDNA derived from T cells, B-cell-depleted T cells, or PBMCs.

The V gene's germline CDR1 is SNHLY and CDR2 FYNNEI. The length of the CDR3 is 16 residues. V lost 4 bases and J lost 8; bases outside the gene matches: 11. In the original processing: Using reference gene primer amplification, nucleated cell counts were estimated. Method: immunoSEQ multiplex PCR; TCRdb's copy keeps in-frame clones and lacks some. V, J and clone size were drawn from that table, and D and trimming were deduced from the DNA. The table has approximately 150,000 clones, around 87% seen once; the top ten hold roughly 4%. The participants were between roughly 18 and 89 years old and came from roughly 24 US areas.

The V and J genes are TRBV2 and TRBJ1-6; TRBD1 aligns across 7 bases. Specimen: PBMCs or T cells enriched from blood (not recorded which). This sequence originates from a woman aged 40 to 49 who had been exposed to COVID-19. The CDR3 sequence: CASSAQRGQRYSPLHF. CDR3 nucleotides: TGTGCCAGCAGTGCGCAGAGGGGACAGCGATATTCACCCCTCCACTTT.